The next 8 T cell receptor beta chains were all read from a single sample in a study of blood T cell repertoires in COVID-19. Some clones are missing from TCRdb's copy, which holds only in-frame ones; the method was immunoSEQ multiplex PCR. Seen here are 95,000 to 100,000 clones, 91% observed once, and the top ten hold approximately 15%. The sequencing sample was made of peripheral blood. These receptors originate from a man aged 50-59 years with acute or convalescent COVID-19.

This CDR3 reads CASGPGNTEAFF. The CDR3 coding sequence is TGCGCCAGCGGGCCTGGGAACACTGAAGCTTTCTTT. The gene calls are TRBV10-1 and TRBJ1-1; no firm D call. In germline, CDR1 is WNHNN, CDR2 SYGVQD (reference sequence). V was clipped by 8 bases and J by 1 base, with 8 bases between them. The CDR3 runs 12 residues.

The chain is built from TRBV27 and TRBJ1-5; TRBD1 aligns across 8 bases. V was clipped by 3 bases and J by 0 bases; unmatched bases: 13. CDR3 length equals 19 residues. Germline assignment: CDR1 MNHEY and CDR2 SMNVEV (reference sequence). CDR3 residues: CASSFTPGQGTYSNQPQHF. CDR3 DNA: TGTGCCAGCAGTTTTACCCCAGGACAGGGCACCTATAGCAATCAGCCCCAGCATTTT.

The CDR3 loop reads CASSRTVSNQPQHF. DNA for the CDR3: TGTGCCAGCAGCCGGACAGTTAGCAATCAGCCCCAGCATTTT. This rearrangement joins TRBV28 to TRBJ1-5; D might be TRBD1 (6 bases). CDR1 is MDHEN, CDR2 SYDVKM, per germline. V was clipped by 6 bases and J by 0 bases, with 9 bases between them. CDR3 length equals 14 residues.

In its sample, this clone was seen once. The V call is TRBV6-1, the J call TRBJ2-7, with 8 bases lining up with TRBD2. V dropped 1 base and J dropped 6; count of bases not matched to a gene: 5. CDR3 length equals 14 residues. Germline V gene sequence: CDR1 MNHNS, CDR2 SASEGT. CDR3 amino acids: CASSEVGLVGEQYF. In DNA, the CDR3 is TGTGCCAGCAGTGAAGTGGGACTAGTCGGCGAGCAGTACTTC.

The rearrangement uses TRBV9 and TRBJ1-3, with D hard to call. Germline V lookup: CDR1 SGDLS, CDR2 YYNGEE. The CDR3 length is 15 residues. The V gene lost 0 bases and the J gene lost 0 bases, with 7 bases spanning the gap. The CDR3 region is CASSVEPSSGNTIYF. The CDR3 nucleotides read TGTGCCAGCAGCGTAGAACCCAGCTCTGGAAACACCATATATTTT.

The count of this clone is one. The chain has TRBV6-1 and TRBJ2-7, with D tentatively TRBD2 (5 bases). Germline CDR1 reads MNHNS; CDR2 reads SASEGT. The germline V and J ends were trimmed by 2 bases and 3 bases, with 8 bases remaining between them. The CDR3 contains 13 residues. In DNA form, the CDR3 reads TGTGCCAGCAGTGAAACTAGGGTCTACGAGCAGTACTTC. Translation gives CASSETRVYEQYF.

The chain has TRBV5-4 and TRBJ1-2, with 7 nucleotides matching TRBD1. V was clipped by 6 bases and J by 7 bases; unmatched bases: 6. The CDR3 contains 12 residues. Germline CDR1 is SGHNT and CDR2 is YYREEE (reference sequence). The chain's CDR3 is CASNIGGIGYTF. DNA for the CDR3: TGTGCCAGCAACATAGGGGGCATTGGCTACACCTTC.

The rearrangement links TRBV3-1 (or the pseudogene TRBV3-2) to TRBJ2-5, with 10 bases identical to TRBD2. Germline lookup yields CDR1 LGHDT and CDR2 YNNKEL (reference sequence). This CDR3 region has 13 residues. V lost 1 base and J lost 13; bases outside the gene matches: 6. The CDR3 is CASSQGLAGAGYF. CDR3 nucleotides: TGTGCCAGCAGCCAAGGGCTAGCGGGGGCAGGGTACTTC.